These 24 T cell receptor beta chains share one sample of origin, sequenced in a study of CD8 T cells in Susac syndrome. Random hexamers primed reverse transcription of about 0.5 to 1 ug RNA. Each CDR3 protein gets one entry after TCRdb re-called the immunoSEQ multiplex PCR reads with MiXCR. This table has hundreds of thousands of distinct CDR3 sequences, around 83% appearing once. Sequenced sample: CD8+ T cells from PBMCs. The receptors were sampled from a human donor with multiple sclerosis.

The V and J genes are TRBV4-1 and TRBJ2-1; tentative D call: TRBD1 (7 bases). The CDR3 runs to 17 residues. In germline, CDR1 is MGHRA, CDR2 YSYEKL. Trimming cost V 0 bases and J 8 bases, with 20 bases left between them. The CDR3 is CASSQELSQGGLYEQFF. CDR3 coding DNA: TGCGCCAGCAGCCAAGAGTTGTCCCAGGGGGGTCTTTATGAGCAGTTCTTC.

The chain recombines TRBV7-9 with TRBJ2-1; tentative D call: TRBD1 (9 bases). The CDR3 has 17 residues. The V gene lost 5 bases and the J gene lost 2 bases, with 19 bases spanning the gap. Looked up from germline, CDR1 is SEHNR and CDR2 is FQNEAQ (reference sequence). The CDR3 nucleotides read TGTGCCAGCAGCCCCGGGGGGGACAGGGATACCTACAATGAGCAGTTCTTC. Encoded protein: CASSPGGDRDTYNEQFF.

This chain's CDR3 is CASSLESAGLFGYTF. The DNA of the CDR3 is TGTGCCAGCAGCTTAGAGTCGGCCGGCTTATTCGGCTACACCTTC. The V gene is TRBV7-9, the J gene TRBJ1-2; unclear D gene. V dropped 1 base and J dropped 8 bases, with 17 bases sitting between them. This CDR3 has 15 amino acids. From germline, CDR1 is SEHNR and CDR2 FQNEAQ (reference sequence).

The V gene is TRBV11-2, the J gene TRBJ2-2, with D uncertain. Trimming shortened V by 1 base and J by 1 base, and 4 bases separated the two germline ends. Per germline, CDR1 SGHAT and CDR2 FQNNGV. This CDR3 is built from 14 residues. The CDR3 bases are TGTGCCAGCAGCTTAGTGAAGAACACCGGGGAGCTGTTTTTT. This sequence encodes CASSLVKNTGELFF.

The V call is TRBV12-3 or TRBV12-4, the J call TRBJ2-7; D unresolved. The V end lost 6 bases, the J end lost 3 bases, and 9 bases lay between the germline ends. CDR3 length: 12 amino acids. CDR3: CASSRYDYEQYF. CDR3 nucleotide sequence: TGTGCCAGCAGCCGATACGACTACGAGCAGTACTTC.

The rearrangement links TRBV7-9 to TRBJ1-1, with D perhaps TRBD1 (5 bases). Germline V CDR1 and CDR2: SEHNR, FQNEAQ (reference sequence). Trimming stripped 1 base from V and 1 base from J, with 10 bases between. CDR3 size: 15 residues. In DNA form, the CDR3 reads TGTGCCAGCAGCTTAGTGGCCAGGGAGAACACTGAAGCTTTCTTT. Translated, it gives CASSLVARENTEAFF.

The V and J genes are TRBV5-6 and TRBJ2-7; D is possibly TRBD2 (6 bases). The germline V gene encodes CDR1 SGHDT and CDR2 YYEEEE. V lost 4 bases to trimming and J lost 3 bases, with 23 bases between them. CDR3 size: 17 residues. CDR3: CASSPDISGGAFYEQYF. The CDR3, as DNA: TGTGCCAGCAGCCCGGATATTAGCGGTGGGGCCTTCTACGAGCAGTACTTC. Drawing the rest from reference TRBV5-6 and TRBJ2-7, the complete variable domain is DAGVTQSPTHLIKTRGQQVTLRCSPKSGHDTVSWYQQALGQGPQFIFQYYEEEERQRGNFPDRFSGHQFPNYSSELNVNALLLGDSALYLCASSPDISGGAFYEQYFGPGTRLTVT.

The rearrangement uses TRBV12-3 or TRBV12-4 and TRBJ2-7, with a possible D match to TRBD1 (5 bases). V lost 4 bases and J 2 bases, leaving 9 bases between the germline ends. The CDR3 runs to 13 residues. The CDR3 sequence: CASSSWGPYEQYF. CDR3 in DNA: TGTGCCAGCAGTTCCTGGGGCCCCTACGAGCAGTACTTC.

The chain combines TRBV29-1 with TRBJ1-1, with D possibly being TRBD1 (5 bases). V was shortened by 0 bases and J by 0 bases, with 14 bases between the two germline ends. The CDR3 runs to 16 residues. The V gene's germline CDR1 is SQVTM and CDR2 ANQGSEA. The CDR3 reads CSVEDQAVGLNTEAFF. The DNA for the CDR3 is TGCAGCGTTGAAGATCAGGCGGTGGGGCTGAACACTGAAGCTTTCTTT.

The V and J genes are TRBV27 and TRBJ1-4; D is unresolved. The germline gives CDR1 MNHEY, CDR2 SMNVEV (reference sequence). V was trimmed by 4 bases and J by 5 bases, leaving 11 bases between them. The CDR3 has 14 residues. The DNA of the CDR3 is TGTGCCAGCAGTTCCCTCCCCTTAAATGAAAAACTGTTTTTT. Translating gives CASSSLPLNEKLFF.

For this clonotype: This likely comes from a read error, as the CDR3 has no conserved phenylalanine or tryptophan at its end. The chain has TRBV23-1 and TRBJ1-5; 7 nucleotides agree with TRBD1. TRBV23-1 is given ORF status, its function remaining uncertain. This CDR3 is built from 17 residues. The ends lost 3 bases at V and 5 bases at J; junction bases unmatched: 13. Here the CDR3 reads CASSQPHPDRAYQPQHL. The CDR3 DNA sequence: TGCGCCAGCAGTCAGCCACACCCCGACAGGGCCTATCAGCCCCAGCATCTT.

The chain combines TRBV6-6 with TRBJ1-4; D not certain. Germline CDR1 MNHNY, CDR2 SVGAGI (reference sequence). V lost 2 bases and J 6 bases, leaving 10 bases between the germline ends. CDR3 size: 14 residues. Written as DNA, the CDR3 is TGTGCCAGCAGTTACGCCCCAGGAGATGAAAAACTGTTTTTT. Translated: CASSYAPGDEKLFF.

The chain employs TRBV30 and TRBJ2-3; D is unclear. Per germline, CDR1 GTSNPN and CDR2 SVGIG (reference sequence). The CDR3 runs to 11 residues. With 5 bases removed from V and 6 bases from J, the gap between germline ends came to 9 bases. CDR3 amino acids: CAWEVSDTQYF. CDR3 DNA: TGTGCCTGGGAGGTTTCTGATACGCAGTATTTT.

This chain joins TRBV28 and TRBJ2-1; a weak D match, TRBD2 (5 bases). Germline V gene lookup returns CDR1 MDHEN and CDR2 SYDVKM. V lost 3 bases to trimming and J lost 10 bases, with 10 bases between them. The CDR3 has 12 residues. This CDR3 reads CASSLIRGEQFF. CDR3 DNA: TGTGCCAGCAGTTTGATCCGAGGGGAGCAGTTCTTC. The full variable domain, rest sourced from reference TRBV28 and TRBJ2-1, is DVKVTQSSRYLVKRTGEKVFLECVQDMDHENMFWYRQDPGLGLRLIYFSYDVKMKEKGDIPEGYSVSREKKERFSLILESASTNQTSMYLCASSLIRGEQFFGPGTRLTVL.

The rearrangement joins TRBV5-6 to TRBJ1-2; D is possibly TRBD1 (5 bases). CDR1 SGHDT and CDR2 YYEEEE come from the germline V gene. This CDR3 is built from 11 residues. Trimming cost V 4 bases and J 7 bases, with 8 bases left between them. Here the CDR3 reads CASSIRGGYTF. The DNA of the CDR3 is TGTGCCAGCAGCATAAGGGGTGGCTACACCTTC.

CDR3 coding DNA: TGCGCCAGCAGCCACAACAGCAATGAGCAGTTCTTC. Translated, it gives CASSHNSNEQFF. The genes are TRBV4-1 and TRBJ2-1; D call uncertain. The ends were cut back, 3 bases at V and 6 bases at J, with 6 bases in the middle. Germline V gene sequence: CDR1 MGHRA, CDR2 YSYEKL. The CDR3 contains 12 residues.

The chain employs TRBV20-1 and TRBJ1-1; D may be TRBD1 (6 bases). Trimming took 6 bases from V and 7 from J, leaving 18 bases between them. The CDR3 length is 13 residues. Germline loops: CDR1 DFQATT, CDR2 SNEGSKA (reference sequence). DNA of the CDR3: TGCAGTGCCACTGACGGGGGGCCTGATGAAGCTTTCTTT. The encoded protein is CSATDGGPDEAFF.

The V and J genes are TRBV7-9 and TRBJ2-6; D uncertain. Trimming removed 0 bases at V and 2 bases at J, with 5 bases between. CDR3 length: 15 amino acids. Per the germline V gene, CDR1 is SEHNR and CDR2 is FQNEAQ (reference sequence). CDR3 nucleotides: TGTGCCAGCAGCTTAGCAGGGCCTGGGGCCAACGTCCTGACTTTC. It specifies CASSLAGPGANVLTF. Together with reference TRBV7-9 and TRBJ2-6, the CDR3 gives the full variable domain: DTGVSQNPRHKITKRGQNVTFRCDPISEHNRLYWYRQTLGQGPEFLTYFQNEAQLEKSRLLSDRFSAERPKGSFSTLEIQRTEQGDSAMYLCASSLAGPGANVLTFGAGSRLTVL.

The CDR3 nucleotides are TGTGCCAGTAGTATAAGCTGGGGGAGTACTGAAGCTTTCTTT. Its translation is CASSISWGSTEAFF. The chain recombines TRBV19 with TRBJ1-1; D possibly corresponds to TRBD1 (5 bases). Germline lookup yields CDR1 LNHDA and CDR2 SQIVND (reference sequence). This CDR3 is built from 14 residues. Deletions cut 2 bases from V and 5 bases from J, with 12 bases between.

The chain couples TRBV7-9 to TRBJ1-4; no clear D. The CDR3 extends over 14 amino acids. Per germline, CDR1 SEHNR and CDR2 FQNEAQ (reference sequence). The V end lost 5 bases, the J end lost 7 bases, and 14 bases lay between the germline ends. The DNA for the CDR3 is TGTGCCAGCAGCCTCGGCGTAACCGGTGAAAAACTGTTTTTT. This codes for CASSLGVTGEKLFF. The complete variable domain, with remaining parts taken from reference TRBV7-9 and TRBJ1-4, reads DTGVSQNPRHKITKRGQNVTFRCDPISEHNRLYWYRQTLGQGPEFLTYFQNEAQLEKSRLLSDRFSAERPKGSFSTLEIQRTEQGDSAMYLCASSLGVTGEKLFFGSGTQLSVL.

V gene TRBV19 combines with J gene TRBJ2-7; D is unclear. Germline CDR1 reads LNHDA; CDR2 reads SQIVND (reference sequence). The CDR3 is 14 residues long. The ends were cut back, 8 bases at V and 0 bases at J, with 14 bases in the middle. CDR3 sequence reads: CASSEDGFSYEQYF. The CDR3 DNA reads TGTGCCAGTTCTGAGGACGGTTTCTCCTACGAGCAGTACTTC.

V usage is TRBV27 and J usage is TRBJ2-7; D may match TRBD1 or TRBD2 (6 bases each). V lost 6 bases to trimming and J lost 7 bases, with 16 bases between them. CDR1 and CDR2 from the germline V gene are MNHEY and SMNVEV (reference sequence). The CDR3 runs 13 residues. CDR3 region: CASRIGGTSEQYF. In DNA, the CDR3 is TGTGCCAGCAGGATAGGGGGGACGAGTGAGCAGTACTTC.

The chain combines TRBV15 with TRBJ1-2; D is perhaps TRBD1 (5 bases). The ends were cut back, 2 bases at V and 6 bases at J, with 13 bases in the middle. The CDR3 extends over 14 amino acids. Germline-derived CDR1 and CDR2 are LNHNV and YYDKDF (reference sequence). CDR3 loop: CATSRIGATDGYTF. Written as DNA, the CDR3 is TGTGCCACCAGCAGAATAGGGGCGACAGATGGCTACACCTTC. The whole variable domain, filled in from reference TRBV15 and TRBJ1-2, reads DAMVIQNPRYQVTQFGKPVTLSCSQTLNHNVMYWYQQKSSQAPKLLFHYYDKDFNNEADTPDNFQSRRPNTSFCFLDIRSPGLGDTAMYLCATSRIGATDGYTFGSGTRLTVV.

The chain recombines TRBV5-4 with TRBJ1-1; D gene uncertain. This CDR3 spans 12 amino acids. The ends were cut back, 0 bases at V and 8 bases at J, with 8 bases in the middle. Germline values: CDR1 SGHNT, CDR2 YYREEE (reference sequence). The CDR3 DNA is TGTGCCAGCAGCTTGGCCGGGATAGAAGCTTTCTTT. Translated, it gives CASSLAGIEAFF.